The 9 T cell receptor beta chains below all came from one sample that was sequenced in a study of blood T cell repertoires in COVID-19. TCRdb keeps only in-frame clones here, not all; method: immunoSEQ multiplex PCR. The table records about 260,000 clones, around 84% of them present only once. Material for sequencing was peripheral blood. All receptors derive from a man aged 55 to 70 with acute or convalescent COVID-19.

This rearrangement joins TRBV18 to TRBJ2-4; 10 bases map to TRBD1. Germline V CDR1 and CDR2: KGHSH, LQKENI. CDR3 size: 15 residues. V shed 3 bases, J shed 7 bases, and the junction held 6 bases outside the gene matches. In DNA, the CDR3 is TGTGCCAGCTCACCGACAGGGGGCACGTCGAACATTCAGTACTTC. It translates to CASSPTGGTSNIQYF.

There are a few counts of this clone. The chain has TRBV7-6 and TRBJ2-7, with a possible D match to TRBD2 (6 bases). The CDR3 length is 13 residues. V gave up 0 bases and J gave up 6 bases, with 9 bases separating them. CDR1 and CDR2 (germline): SGHVS, FNYEAQ. The CDR3 here is CASSLAGGSEQYF. The CDR3 bases are TGTGCCAGCAGCTTAGCGGGAGGTTCCGAGCAGTACTTC.

This chain links TRBV11-2 with TRBJ1-4, with 8 nucleotides matching TRBD1. CDR3 length: 15 residues. The ends lost 6 bases at V and 7 bases at J; junction bases unmatched: 10. Germline-derived CDR1 and CDR2 are SGHAT and FQNNGV. CDR3 loop: CASSIVQGAGEKLFF. CDR3 bases: TGTGCCAGCAGTATCGTCCAGGGGGCGGGTGAAAAACTGTTTTTT. The entire variable domain, with the rest obtained from reference TRBV11-2 and TRBJ1-4, is as follows: EAGVAQSPRYKIIEKRQSVAFWCNPISGHATLYWYQQILGQGPKLLIQFQNNGVVDDSQLPKDRFSAERLKGVDSTLKIQPAKLEDSAVYLCASSIVQGAGEKLFFGSGTQLSVL.

This clone was counted between two and nine times. The gene calls are TRBV6-1 and TRBJ1-1; no clear D gene. The CDR3 has 14 residues. With 0 bases removed from V and 5 bases from J, the gap between germline ends came to 10 bases. CDR1 MNHNS and CDR2 SASEGT come from the germline V gene. CDR3 nucleotide sequence: TGTGCCAGCAGTGAAGCGGGAGGGCGTACTGAAGCTTTCTTT. Its protein is CASSEAGGRTEAFF.

This chain joins TRBV28 and TRBJ1-4, with 8 bases identical to TRBD1. Germline lookup yields CDR1 MDHEN and CDR2 SYDVKM. V shed 6 bases, J shed 13 bases, and the junction held 7 bases outside the gene matches. The CDR3 totals 12 residues. The CDR3 sequence: CASRPTGGRLFF. The CDR3 DNA follows: TGTGCCAGCAGACCAACAGGGGGAAGACTGTTTTTT.

V gene TRBV11-2 combines with J gene TRBJ2-5, with 9 bases fitting TRBD1. The germline V gene has CDR1 SGHAT and CDR2 FQNNGV. V shed 4 bases, J shed 5 bases, and the junction held 5 bases outside the gene matches. The CDR3 length is 14 residues. CDR3 region: CASSSGTGRETQYF. The CDR3 DNA reads TGTGCCAGCAGCTCCGGGACAGGGAGGGAGACCCAGTACTTC.

The rearrangement uses TRBV4-1 and TRBJ2-1; 7 positions match TRBD2. V lost 6 bases and J lost 3; bases outside the gene matches: 11. CDR1 and CDR2 from the germline V gene are MGHRA and YSYEKL. This CDR3 contains 16 residues. CDR3 sequence: CASSPIPLADYNEQFF. The CDR3 nucleotides read TGCGCCAGCAGTCCTATCCCTCTAGCGGACTACAATGAGCAGTTCTTC.

The CDR3 region is CASSLTGTGHYEQYF. The DNA for the CDR3 is TGTGCCAGCAGCCTTACCGGGACAGGGCACTACGAGCAGTACTTC. The chain uses TRBV6-5 and TRBJ2-7, with 9 bases fitting TRBD1. The CDR3 is 15 residues long. With V trimmed by 6 bases and J by 3 bases, 9 bases remained unmatched. The V gene's germline CDR1 is MNHEY and CDR2 SVGAGI.

The V call is TRBV10-2, the J call TRBJ1-2; tentative D call: TRBD1 (6 bases). Germline V CDR1 and CDR2: WSHSY, SAAADI. The CDR3 has 14 residues. Trimming shortened V by 7 bases and J by 4 bases, and 16 bases separated the two germline ends. The CDR3 region is CASTADRTIYGYTF. CDR3 DNA sequence: TGCGCCAGCACAGCGGACAGAACTATCTATGGCTACACCTTC.